This passage covers 28 T cell receptor beta chains from one sample sequenced in a study of T-cell reconstitution after alpha-beta-depleted transplantation in children. Construction of the TCRbeta library involved unique molecular identifiers. From the PCR reads, TCRdb called clonotypes with MiXCR, one entry per CDR3 protein. The sample holds some 500,000 distinct CDR3 sequences, roughly 18% seen once. Sequences were derived from PBMCs from the stem cell graft donor, sampled from the stem cell graft. All receptors derive from a human donor who donated a stem cell graft to a child with acute lymphoblastic leukemia.

At least ten counts were recorded for this clonotype. The V and J genes are TRBV5-6 and TRBJ1-1; D is undetermined. Germline CDR1 and CDR2: SGHDT and YYEEEE. Trimming pared 1 base from V and 2 bases from J, leaving 3 bases between. The length of the CDR3 is 12 residues. The DNA for the CDR3 is TGTGCCAGCAGCTTGAAAAACACTGAAGCTTTCTTT. Translated: CASSLKNTEAFF.

The rearrangement links TRBV12-3 or TRBV12-4 to TRBJ2-1, with unresolved D. This CDR3 comprises 15 residues. V was trimmed by 1 base and J by 0 bases, leaving 7 bases between them. The CDR3 DNA reads TGTGCCAGCAGTTTAGACCAAGACTCCTACAATGAGCAGTTCTTC. Translation: CASSLDQDSYNEQFF.

In its sample, this clonotype was seen a few times. The chain joins TRBV13 to TRBJ2-3; 8 bases agree with TRBD1. The V and J ends lost 7 bases and 5 bases, in that order; junction bases with no gene match: 5. Germline CDR1 reads PRHDT; CDR2 reads FYEKMQ (reference sequence). CDR3 length: 13 amino acids. The CDR3 DNA reads TGTGCCAGCAACTTGGACAGGGTAGATACGCAGTATTTT. Its protein product is CASNLDRVDTQYF.

This clonotype was seen more than once but under ten times. V and J are TRBV5-1 and TRBJ2-3; 9 bases are shared with TRBD1. CDR1 SGHRS and CDR2 YFSETQ come from the germline V gene. CDR3 length equals 16 residues. Losses at the gene ends were 4 bases for V and 4 bases for J; bases not matched to a gene: 10. CDR3 loop: CASSRGTGKTADTQYF. The CDR3 nucleotides are TGCGCCAGCAGCAGGGGGACAGGGAAAACCGCAGATACGCAGTATTTT.

This clonotype was detected once. The junction departs from the called germline gene at one end, perhaps through a read error. This chain connects TRBV7-9 to TRBJ1-2; tentatively, D is TRBD1 (5 bases). The CDR3 loop spans 15 amino acids. Germline CDR1 is SEHNR and CDR2 is FQNEAQ (reference sequence). The CDR3 DNA reads as TGTGCCAGCAGCCTAGCATTGGCAGGGCTCTATGGCTACACCTTC. Its protein product is CASSLALAGLYGYTF.

This clonotype appeared a few times. At one boundary the junction diverges from the germline segment, which might be a read error. DNA of the CDR3: TGTGCCAGCAGTCGGGACACAGAAGCTTTCTTT. It translates to CASSRDTEAFF. This chain connects TRBV5-5 to TRBJ1-1; D perhaps matches TRBD1 (6 bases). CDR1 is SGHKS and CDR2 is YYEKEE in the germline V gene (reference sequence). This CDR3 has 11 amino acids.

The chain recombines TRBV5-4 with TRBJ2-3; D call uncertain. This CDR3 has 16 amino acids. With 0 bases removed from V and 4 bases from J, the gap between germline ends came to 15 bases. Germline CDR1 SGHNT, CDR2 YYREEE (reference sequence). CDR3 bases: TGTGCCAGCAGCTTGGGTCTGGACCGAAATTCAGATACGCAGTATTTT. This translates into CASSLGLDRNSDTQYF. Using reference TRBV5-4 and TRBJ2-3 for the parts outside the CDR3, the full variable domain is ETGVTQSPTHLIKTRGQQVTLRCSSQSGHNTVSWYQQALGQGPQFIFQYYREEENGRGNFPPRFSGLQFPNYSSELNVNALELDDSALYLCASSLGLDRNSDTQYFGPGTRLTVL.

The genes are TRBV20-1 and TRBJ1-1, with D unresolved. The CDR3 runs 14 residues. The germline V and J ends were trimmed by 2 bases and 1 base, with 11 bases remaining between them. The germline gives CDR1 DFQATT, CDR2 SNEGSKA (reference sequence). CDR3 in amino acids: CSARPLGGNTEAFF. In nucleotides, the CDR3 is TGCAGTGCTAGACCTCTAGGCGGGAACACTGAAGCTTTCTTT.

This clonotype was seen more than once but under ten times. V and J are TRBV15 and TRBJ1-6; no definite D call. CDR1 and CDR2 (germline): LNHNV, YYDKDF (reference sequence). The CDR3 loop spans 12 amino acids. The V gene lost 3 bases and the J gene lost 6 bases, with 3 bases spanning the gap. The CDR3 spells CATSSGNSPLHF. DNA of the CDR3: TGTGCCACCAGCAGCGGTAATTCACCCCTCCACTTT.

This clonotype appeared a few times. V and J are TRBV5-6 and TRBJ2-7; D tentatively reads TRBD1 or TRBD2 (5 bases each). Germline V gene lookup returns CDR1 SGHDT and CDR2 YYEEEE. Trimming stripped 5 bases from V and 0 bases from J, with 15 bases between. CDR3 size: 15 residues. DNA for the CDR3: TGTGCCAGCAGGTTAAGGACGAGGGGCTCCTACGAGCAGTACTTC. Encoded protein: CASRLRTRGSYEQYF.

This clonotype was counted between two and nine times. This rearrangement joins TRBV9 to TRBJ2-3, with 9 bases that match TRBD1. Trimming removed 6 bases from V and 4 bases from J; junction bases left unmatched: 9. Germline assignment: CDR1 SGDLS and CDR2 YYNGEE. This CDR3 contains 15 residues. CDR3 DNA sequence: TGTGCCAGCAACCCGAGGGGGACAGGGCCAGATACGCAGTATTTT. Translation: CASNPRGTGPDTQYF.

This chain uses TRBV12-3 or TRBV12-4 with TRBJ1-5, with 7 bases fitting TRBD1. Trimming took 6 bases from V and 1 from J; bases not matched to a gene: 9. The CDR3 loop spans 16 amino acids. CDR3 sequence: CASRPTGRKSNQPQHF. The DNA of the CDR3 is TGTGCCAGCAGACCGACAGGGCGTAAGAGCAATCAGCCCCAGCATTTT.

The V call is TRBV4-2, the J call TRBJ2-7, with D maybe TRBD2 (7 bases). The CDR3 extends over 15 amino acids. The V end was cut by 5 bases, the J end by 3 bases, with 17 bases between. Germline loops: CDR1 LGHNA, CDR2 YNFKEQ. The CDR3 spells CASSSGGLVGYEQYF. CDR3 DNA: TGTGCCAGCAGCTCCGGGGGGCTAGTGGGCTACGAGCAGTACTTC.

V is TRBV4-1 and J is TRBJ1-2, with 7 bases identical to TRBD1. CDR1 and CDR2 (germline): MGHRA, YSYEKL. The CDR3 sequence is 17 residues long. Trimming cost V 2 bases and J 2 bases; bases outside gene matches: 11. CDR3 protein: CASSQSLGQARNYGYTF. The CDR3 DNA is TGCGCCAGCAGCCAATCACTTGGACAGGCGCGCAACTATGGCTACACCTTC.

V usage is TRBV6-1 and J usage is TRBJ2-3; the D gene is possibly TRBD2 (7 bases). The germline CDR1 and CDR2 sequences are MNHNS and SASEGT. The CDR3 is made up of 17 amino acids. Trimming took off 6 bases at V and 2 bases at J, with 21 bases between the two ends. CDR3 nucleotides: TGTGCCAGCAGGGGGGGAAGAGGCGGGGGCTACACAGATACGCAGTATTTT. Its translation: CASRGGRGGGYTDTQYF.

The rearrangement links TRBV10-2 to TRBJ2-2, with D uncertain. The germline V gene has CDR1 WSHSY and CDR2 SAAADI. CDR3 length: 14 amino acids. V shed 7 bases and J shed 1 base, with 10 bases lying between them. The CDR3 loop reads CASIEWENTGELFF. In DNA form, the CDR3 reads TGCGCCAGCATCGAATGGGAGAACACCGGGGAGCTGTTTTTT.

Turning to this clonotype: A read error may explain this, as a much larger clone is one base away. This chain connects TRBV5-1 to TRBJ2-7, with TRBD1 matching over 9 bases. This CDR3 spans 14 amino acids. Germline CDR1 SGHRS, CDR2 YFSETQ. The CDR3 sequence is CASSFTGGSYEQNF. The CDR3 nucleotides read TGCGCCAGCAGCTTTACAGGGGGCTCCTACGAGCAGAACTTC.

This clonotype has just a few counts. The chain links TRBV19 to TRBJ1-5, with TRBD1 matching 7 bases. Germline CDR1 and CDR2: LNHDA and SQIVND (reference sequence). The CDR3 length is 17 residues. Trimming cost V 6 bases and J 0 bases; bases outside gene matches: 11. The chain's CDR3 is CASSEDPGQSSNQPQHF. CDR3 in DNA: TGTGCCAGTAGCGAAGACCCGGGACAGTCTAGCAATCAGCCCCAGCATTTT.

This clonotype was recorded a few times. The chain is built from TRBV5-1 and TRBJ1-4; D unclear. Germline V CDR1 and CDR2: SGHRS, YFSETQ. The CDR3 length is 15 residues. V was pared by 0 bases and J by 2 bases, with 8 bases between. The CDR3, as DNA: TGCGCCAGCAGCTTGGCCGTCGGGACTAATGAAAAACTGTTTTTT. Translation: CASSLAVGTNEKLFF.

The V gene is TRBV5-1, the J gene TRBJ2-7, with a tentative D call TRBD2 (6 bases). The CDR3 runs 14 residues. CDR1 SGHRS and CDR2 YFSETQ come from the germline V gene. The V end lost 0 bases, the J end lost 5 bases, and 12 bases lay between the germline ends. This CDR3 reads CASSLGRGRDEQYF. CDR3 in DNA: TGCGCCAGCAGCTTGGGGCGGGGCCGGGACGAGCAGTACTTC. The full variable domain, its missing parts supplied by reference TRBV5-1 and TRBJ2-7, is KAGVTQTPRYLIKTRGQQVTLSCSPISGHRSVSWYQQTPGQGLQFLFEYFSETQRNKGNFPGRFSGRQFSNSRSEMNVSTLELGDSALYLCASSLGRGRDEQYFGPGTRLTVT.

This clonotype turned up a few times. This sequence joins TRBV5-1 and TRBJ2-5, with D possibly being TRBD1 (5 bases). V lost 1 base and J 2 bases, leaving 12 bases between the germline ends. The CDR3 is made up of 15 amino acids. Germline-derived CDR1 and CDR2 are SGHRS and YFSETQ. CDR3 in DNA: TGCGCCAGCAGCTTGTCTCAGGGTGTTCAAGAGACCCAGTACTTC. This sequence encodes CASSLSQGVQETQYF.

The chain recombines TRBV25-1 with TRBJ2-2, with 10 bases fitting TRBD2. In germline, CDR1 is MGHDK, CDR2 SYGVNS. The CDR3 has 17 residues. V shed 2 bases, J shed 5 bases, and the junction held 8 bases outside the gene matches. CDR3 coding DNA: TGTGCCAGCAGTGAACTGGCTCTAGCGGGAGAAACCGGGGAGCTGTTTTTT. It codes for CASSELALAGETGELFF.

This clonotype has just a few counts. The V and J genes are TRBV5-6 and TRBJ2-7; D might be TRBD2 (6 bases). Germline CDR1 is SGHDT and CDR2 is YYEEEE. The CDR3 covers 15 residues. V lost 2 bases and J lost 2, with 14 bases in between. CDR3 loop: CASSLTRDSPYEQYF. CDR3 bases: TGTGCCAGCAGCTTAACCCGGGACTCCCCCTACGAGCAGTACTTC.

The CDR3 coding sequence is TGTGCCAGCAGTTACGGGGGACAGGGAATTGAAGCTTTCTTT. Translation: CASSYGGQGIEAFF. The chain couples TRBV6-5 to TRBJ1-1; 9 nucleotides agree with TRBD1. The ends lost 2 bases at V and 7 bases at J; junction bases unmatched: 5. The V gene's germline CDR1 is MNHEY and CDR2 SVGAGI. This CDR3 has 14 amino acids.

This clonotype was counted between two and nine times. This sequence joins TRBV9 and TRBJ2-3; D may match TRBD1 or TRBD2 (6 bases each). Germline V CDR1 and CDR2: SGDLS, YYNGEE. With 5 bases removed from V and 2 bases from J, the gap between germline ends came to 15 bases. CDR3 length: 15 amino acids. The CDR3 sequence is CASRAGAGHTDTQYF. The CDR3 DNA reads as TGTGCCAGCAGGGCCGGGGCGGGACACACAGATACGCAGTATTTT.

This clonotype has just a few counts. This chain uses TRBV20-1 with TRBJ1-5; 7 nucleotides align to TRBD1. CDR3 size: 15 residues. Per the germline V gene, CDR1 is DFQATT and CDR2 is SNEGSKA (reference sequence). J was trimmed by 3 bases and V by 0 bases; bases with no gene match: 5. The CDR3 loop is CSARDEDRTNQPQHF. CDR3 sequence (DNA): TGCAGTGCTAGAGATGAGGACAGGACCAATCAGCCCCAGCATTTT.

The chain carries TRBV4-2 and TRBJ1-1; D remains unclear. In germline, CDR1 is LGHNA, CDR2 YNFKEQ. The ends were cut back, 4 bases at V and 4 bases at J, with 13 bases in the middle. This CDR3 region has 14 residues. CDR3 protein: CASSLAPHGTEAFF. CDR3 DNA sequence: TGTGCCAGCAGCCTAGCACCTCACGGCACTGAAGCTTTCTTT.

The sample holds a few counts of this clonotype. The rearrangement uses TRBV4-1 and TRBJ1-4, with a weak D call TRBD1 (5 bases). Trimming pared 1 base from V and 8 bases from J, leaving 11 bases between. CDR1 and CDR2 from the germline V gene are MGHRA and YSYEKL. The CDR3 is 14 residues long. The CDR3 DNA is TGCGCCAGCAGCCAAGTGATGGGGACCGAAAAACTGTTTTTT. This sequence encodes CASSQVMGTEKLFF.